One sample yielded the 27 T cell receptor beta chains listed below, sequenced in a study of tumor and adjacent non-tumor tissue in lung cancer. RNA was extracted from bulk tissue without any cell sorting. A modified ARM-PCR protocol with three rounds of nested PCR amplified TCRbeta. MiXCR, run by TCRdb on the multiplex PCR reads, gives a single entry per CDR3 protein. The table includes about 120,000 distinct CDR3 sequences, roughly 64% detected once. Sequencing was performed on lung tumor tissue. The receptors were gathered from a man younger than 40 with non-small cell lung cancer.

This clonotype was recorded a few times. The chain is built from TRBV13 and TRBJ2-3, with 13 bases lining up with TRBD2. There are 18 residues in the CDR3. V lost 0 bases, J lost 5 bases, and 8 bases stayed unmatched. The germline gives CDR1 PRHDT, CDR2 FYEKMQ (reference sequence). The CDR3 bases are TGTGCCAGCAGCTTAGGCGTTGGACTAGCGGGAGTGGAAGATACGCAGTATTTT. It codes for CASSLGVGLAGVEDTQYF.

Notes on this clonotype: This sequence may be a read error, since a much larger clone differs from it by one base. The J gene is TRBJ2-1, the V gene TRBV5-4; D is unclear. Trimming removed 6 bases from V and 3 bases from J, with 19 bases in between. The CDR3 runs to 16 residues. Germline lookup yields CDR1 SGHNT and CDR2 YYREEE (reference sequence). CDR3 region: CASIENTVEIYNEQFF. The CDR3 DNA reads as TGTGCCAGCATCGAGAACACAGTGGAGATCTACAATGAGCAGTTCTTC.

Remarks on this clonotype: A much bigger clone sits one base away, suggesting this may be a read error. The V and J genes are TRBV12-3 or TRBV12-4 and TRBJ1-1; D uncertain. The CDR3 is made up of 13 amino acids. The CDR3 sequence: CPSSLEGGTEAFF. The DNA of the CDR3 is TGTCCCAGCAGTTTAGAGGGAGGCACTGAAGCTTTCTTT.

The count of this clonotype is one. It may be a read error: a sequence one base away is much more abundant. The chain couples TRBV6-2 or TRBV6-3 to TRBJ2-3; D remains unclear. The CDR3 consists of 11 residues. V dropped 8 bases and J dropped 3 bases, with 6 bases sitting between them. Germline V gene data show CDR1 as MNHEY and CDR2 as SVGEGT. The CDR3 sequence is CASASTDTQYF. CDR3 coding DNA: TGTGCCAGCGCTTCTACAGATACGCAGTATTTT.

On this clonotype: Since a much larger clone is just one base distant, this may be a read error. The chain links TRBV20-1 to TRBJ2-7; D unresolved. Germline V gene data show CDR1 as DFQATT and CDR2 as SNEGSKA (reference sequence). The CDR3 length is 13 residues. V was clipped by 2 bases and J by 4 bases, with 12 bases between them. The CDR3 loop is CSARFLDGYEQYF. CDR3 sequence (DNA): TGCAGTGCTAGATTCCTGGACGGTTACGAGCAGTACTTC.

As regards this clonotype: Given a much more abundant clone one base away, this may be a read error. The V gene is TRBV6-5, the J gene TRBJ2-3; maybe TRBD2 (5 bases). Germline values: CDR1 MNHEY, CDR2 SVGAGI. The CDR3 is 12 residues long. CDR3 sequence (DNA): TGTGACAGCAGCTCGTTAGCGGATACGCAGTATTTT. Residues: CDSSSLADTQYF.

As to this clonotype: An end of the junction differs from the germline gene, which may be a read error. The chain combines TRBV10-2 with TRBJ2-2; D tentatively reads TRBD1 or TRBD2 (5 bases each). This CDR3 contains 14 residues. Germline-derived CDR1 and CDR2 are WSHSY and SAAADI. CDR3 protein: CASKQGPRTGELFF. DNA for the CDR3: TGCGCCAGCAAGCAGGGTCCACGTACCGGGGAGCTTTTTTTT.

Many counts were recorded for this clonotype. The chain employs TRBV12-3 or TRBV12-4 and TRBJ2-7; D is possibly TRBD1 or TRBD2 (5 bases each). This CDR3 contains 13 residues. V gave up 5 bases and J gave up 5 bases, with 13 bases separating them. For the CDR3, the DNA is TGTGCCAGCAGTCCGGCCGGGGCCGACGAGCAGTACTTC. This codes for CASSPAGADEQYF.

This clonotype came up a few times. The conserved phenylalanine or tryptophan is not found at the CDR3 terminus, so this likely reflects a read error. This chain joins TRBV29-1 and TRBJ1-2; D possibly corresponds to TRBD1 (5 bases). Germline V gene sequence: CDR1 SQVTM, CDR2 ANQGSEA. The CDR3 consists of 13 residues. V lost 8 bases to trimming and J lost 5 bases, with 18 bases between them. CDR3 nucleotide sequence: TGCAGCCACGGGGACGCGAACGGGTATGGCTACACCACC. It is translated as CSHGDANGYGYTT.

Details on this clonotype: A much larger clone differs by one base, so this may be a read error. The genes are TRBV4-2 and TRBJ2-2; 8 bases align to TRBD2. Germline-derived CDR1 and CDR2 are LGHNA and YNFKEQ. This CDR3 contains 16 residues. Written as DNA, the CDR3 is TGTGACAGCAGCCCCGCCAGCGGGGGTTACACCGGGGAGCTGTTTTTT. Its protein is CDSSPASGGYTGELFF.

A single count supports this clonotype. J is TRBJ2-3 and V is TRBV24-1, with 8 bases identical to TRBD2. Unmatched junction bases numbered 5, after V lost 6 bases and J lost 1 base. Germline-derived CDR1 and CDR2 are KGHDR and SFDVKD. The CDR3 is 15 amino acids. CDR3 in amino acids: CATSYSTSGTDTQYF. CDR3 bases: TGTGCCACCAGTTATTCGACTAGCGGCACAGATACGCAGTATTTT.

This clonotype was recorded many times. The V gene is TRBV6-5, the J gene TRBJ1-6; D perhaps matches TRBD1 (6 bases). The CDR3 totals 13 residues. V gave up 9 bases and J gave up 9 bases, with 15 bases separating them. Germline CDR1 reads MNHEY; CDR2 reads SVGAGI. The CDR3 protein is CASTGQGVSPLHF. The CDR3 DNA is TGTGCCAGTACGGGACAAGGGGTTTCACCCCTCCACTTT.

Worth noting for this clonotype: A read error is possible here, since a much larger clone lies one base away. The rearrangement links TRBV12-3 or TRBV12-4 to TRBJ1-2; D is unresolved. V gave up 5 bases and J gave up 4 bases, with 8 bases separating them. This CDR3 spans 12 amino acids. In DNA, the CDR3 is TGTGCCAGCAGTACATGGCCCTATGGCTACACCTTC. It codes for CASSTWPYGYTF.

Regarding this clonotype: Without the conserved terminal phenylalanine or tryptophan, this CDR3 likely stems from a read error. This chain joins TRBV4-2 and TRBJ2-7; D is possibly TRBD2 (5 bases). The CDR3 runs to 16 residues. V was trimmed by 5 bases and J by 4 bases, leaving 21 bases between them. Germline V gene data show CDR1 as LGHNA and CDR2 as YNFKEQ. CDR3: CASSASLAWGGYEQYL. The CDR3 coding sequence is TGTGCCAGCAGCGCATCATTAGCGTGGGGTGGATACGAGCAGTACCTC.

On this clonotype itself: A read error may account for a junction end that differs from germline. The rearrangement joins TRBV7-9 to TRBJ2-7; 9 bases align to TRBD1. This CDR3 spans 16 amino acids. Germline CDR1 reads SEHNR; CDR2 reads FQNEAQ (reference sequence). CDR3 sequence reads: CVSSLGDRAQDYEQYF. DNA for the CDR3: TGTGTCAGCAGCTTAGGGGACAGGGCGCAAGATTACGAGCAGTACTTC.

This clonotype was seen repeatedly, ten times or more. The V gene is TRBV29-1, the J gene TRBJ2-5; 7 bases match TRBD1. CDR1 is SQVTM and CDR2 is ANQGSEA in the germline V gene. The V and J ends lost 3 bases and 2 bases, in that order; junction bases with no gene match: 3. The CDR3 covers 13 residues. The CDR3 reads CSVERGPQETQYF. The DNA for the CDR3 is TGCAGCGTTGAGAGGGGGCCACAAGAGACCCAGTACTTC.

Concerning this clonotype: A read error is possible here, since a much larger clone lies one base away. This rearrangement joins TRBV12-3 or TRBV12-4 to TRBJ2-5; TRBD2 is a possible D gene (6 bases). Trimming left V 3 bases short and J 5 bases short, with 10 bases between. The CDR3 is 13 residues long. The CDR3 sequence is CASSLGTGETQYF. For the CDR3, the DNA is TGTGCCAGCAGTTTGGGGACTGGGGAGACCCAGTACTTC.

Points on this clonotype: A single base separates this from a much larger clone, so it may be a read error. The CDR3 DNA is TGCAGTTGCCGGGACAGCAATAGCAATCGGCCCCAGCATTTT. Translation: CSCRDSNSNRPQHF. The chain uses TRBV20-1 and TRBJ1-5; 7 positions match TRBD1. This CDR3 contains 14 residues. Germline V gene lookup returns CDR1 DFQATT and CDR2 SNEGSKA (reference sequence).

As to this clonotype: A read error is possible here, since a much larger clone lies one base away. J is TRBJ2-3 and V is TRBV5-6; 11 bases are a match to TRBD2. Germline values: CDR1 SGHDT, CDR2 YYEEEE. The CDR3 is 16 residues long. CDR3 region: CASSLKLAGGSETQYF. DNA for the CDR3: TGTGCCAGCAGCTTGAAGCTAGCGGGGGGCTCAGAAACGCAGTATTTT.

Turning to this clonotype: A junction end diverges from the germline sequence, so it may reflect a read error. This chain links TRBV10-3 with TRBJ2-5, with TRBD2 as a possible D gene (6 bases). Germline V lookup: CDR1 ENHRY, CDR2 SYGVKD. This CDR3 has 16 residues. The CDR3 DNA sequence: TGTGCCATCAGTGGTCTTAGGAGGGCCGGCCAAGAGGCCCAGTACTTC. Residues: CAISGLRRAGQEAQYF.

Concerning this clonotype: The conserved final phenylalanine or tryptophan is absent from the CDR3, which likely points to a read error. The CDR3 coding sequence is TGTGCCAGCACCCCGGGGAGCAATCAGCCCCAGCATTTA. It translates to CASTPGSNQPQHL. This chain joins TRBV10-2 and TRBJ1-5; D not resolved. The CDR3 consists of 13 residues. Germline V gives CDR1 WSHSY, CDR2 SAAADI.

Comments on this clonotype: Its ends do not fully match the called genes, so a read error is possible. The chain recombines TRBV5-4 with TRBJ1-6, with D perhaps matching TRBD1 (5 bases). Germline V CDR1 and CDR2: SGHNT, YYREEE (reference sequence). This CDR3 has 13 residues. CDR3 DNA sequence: TGTACCAGCAGCCTGGGGGGTAATTCACCCCTCCACTTT. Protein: CTSSLGGNSPLHF. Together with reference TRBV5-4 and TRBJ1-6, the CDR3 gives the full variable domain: ETGVTQSPTHLIKTRGQQVTLRCSSQSGHNTVSWYQQALGQGPQFIFQYYREEENGRGNFPPRFSGLQFPNYSSELNVNALELDDSALYLCTSSLGGNSPLHFGNGTRLTVT.

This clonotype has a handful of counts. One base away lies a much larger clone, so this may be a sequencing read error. The CDR3 reads CASSLVTVTDTQYF. The CDR3 nucleotides read TGTGCCAGCAGCTTAGTGACAGTCACAGATACGCAGTATTTT. This sequence joins TRBV7-2 and TRBJ2-3; TRBD1 might be the D (5 bases). V was trimmed by 1 base and J by 2 bases, leaving 7 bases between them. Germline CDR1 and CDR2: SGHTA and FQGNSA. CDR3 size: 14 residues.

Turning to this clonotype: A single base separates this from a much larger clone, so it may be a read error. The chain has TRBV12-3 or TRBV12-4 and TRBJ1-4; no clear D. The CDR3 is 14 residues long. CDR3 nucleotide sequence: TGTGTCAGCAGTCGGACGGCCGGTAATGAAAAACTGTTTTTT. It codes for CVSSRTAGNEKLFF.

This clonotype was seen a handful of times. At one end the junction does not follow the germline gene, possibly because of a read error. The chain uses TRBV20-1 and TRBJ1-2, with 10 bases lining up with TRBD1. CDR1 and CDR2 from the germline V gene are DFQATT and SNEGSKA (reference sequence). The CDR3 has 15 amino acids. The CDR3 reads CSASSDRGRVYSYTF. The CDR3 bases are TGCAGTGCTTCTTCCGACAGGGGGCGCGTCTATAGCTACACGTTC.

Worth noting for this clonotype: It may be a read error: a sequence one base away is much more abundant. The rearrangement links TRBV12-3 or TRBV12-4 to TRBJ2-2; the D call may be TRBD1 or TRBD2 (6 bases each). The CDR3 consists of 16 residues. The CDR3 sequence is CASSVGGGAATGGLFF. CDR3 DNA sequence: TGTGCCAGCAGTGTAGGGGGTGGAGCGGCCACCGGGGGGCTGTTTTTT.

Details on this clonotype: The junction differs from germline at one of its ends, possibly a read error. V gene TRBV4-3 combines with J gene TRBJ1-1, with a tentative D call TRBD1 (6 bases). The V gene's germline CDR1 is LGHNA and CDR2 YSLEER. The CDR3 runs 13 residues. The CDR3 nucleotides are TGCACCAGCAGTCTGTCTACTACAGGGTCCGCTTTCTTT. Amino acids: CTSSLSTTGSAFF.